Below are 24 T cell receptor beta chains sequenced from a single sample in a study of blood T cell repertoires in COVID-19. This table comes from immunoSEQ multiplex PCR, and its TCRdb copy is limited to in-frame clones, with some not included. The data show a few hundred thousand clones, with roughly 90% seen just once and 1% held by the top ten. Sequencing input: peripheral blood. The source is a woman aged 40-49 years with COVID-19, enrolled during active disease.

The chain links TRBV5-1 to TRBJ2-3, with D possibly being TRBD2 (6 bases). V dropped 0 bases and J dropped 0 bases, with 8 bases sitting between them. Germline CDR1 reads SGHRS; CDR2 reads YFSETQ. This CDR3 contains 15 residues. CDR3 DNA sequence: TGCGCCAGCAGCTTGGGCGGGACTAGCACAGATACGCAGTATTTT. It translates to CASSLGGTSTDTQYF.

The CDR3 DNA reads as TGTGCCAGCACCCGACAGATTTACTCTGGAAACACCATATATTTT. Amino acid sequence: CASTRQIYSGNTIYF. The V gene is TRBV28, the J gene TRBJ1-3; D perhaps matches TRBD1 (5 bases). V shed 7 bases and J shed 0 bases, with 13 bases lying between them. This CDR3 has 15 amino acids. CDR1 is MDHEN and CDR2 is SYDVKM in the germline V gene. Based on the CDR3 plus reference TRBV28 and TRBJ1-3, the full variable domain is DVKVTQSSRYLVKRTGEKVFLECVQDMDHENMFWYRQDPGLGLRLIYFSYDVKMKEKGDIPEGYSVSREKKERFSLILESASTNQTSMYLCASTRQIYSGNTIYFGEGSWLTVV.

The chain links TRBV5-1 to TRBJ2-2, with D tentatively TRBD1 (5 bases). V was clipped by 5 bases and J by 0 bases, with 11 bases between them. The germline gives CDR1 SGHRS, CDR2 YFSETQ. CDR3 size: 15 residues. CDR3 nucleotides: TGCGCCAGCAGGTATGGCAGGGCGAACACCGGGGAGCTGTTTTTT. It encodes CASRYGRANTGELFF.

The J gene is TRBJ1-3, the V gene TRBV28; D not certain. Per germline, CDR1 MDHEN and CDR2 SYDVKM. The CDR3 has 15 amino acids. V lost 2 bases and J 4 bases, leaving 12 bases between the germline ends. The CDR3 reads CASSLGGWEGNTIYF. CDR3 sequence (DNA): TGTGCCAGCAGTTTAGGAGGGTGGGAAGGAAACACCATATATTTT.

As regards this clone: In the same sample, other DNA sequences code for this CDR3. The chain carries TRBV5-1 and TRBJ1-2; TRBD1 is a possible D gene (6 bases). Deletions cut 3 bases from V and 0 bases from J, with 9 bases between. In germline, CDR1 is SGHRS, CDR2 YFSETQ. The CDR3 is made up of 14 amino acids. The chain's CDR3 is CASSSQGSNYGYTF. CDR3 coding DNA: TGCGCCAGCAGCTCACAGGGATCTAACTATGGCTACACCTTC.

The chain uses TRBV6-2 or TRBV6-3 and TRBJ2-7; 10 nucleotides align to TRBD2. The CDR3 is 14 amino acids. CDR1 MNHEY and CDR2 SVGEGT come from the germline V gene. The ends lost 4 bases at V and 7 bases at J; junction bases unmatched: 7. DNA of the CDR3: TGTGCCAGCAGTTTCGGGACAGCGGGAGGGGAGCAGTACTTC. As protein: CASSFGTAGGEQYF.

V gene TRBV5-1 combines with J gene TRBJ1-2; tentatively, D is TRBD1 (6 bases). V lost 4 bases to trimming and J lost 8 bases, with 18 bases between them. From germline, CDR1 is SGHRS and CDR2 YFSETQ. The CDR3 is 14 amino acids. The CDR3 loop reads CASSDEQGRRGYTF. The CDR3 nucleotides are TGCGCCAGCAGCGATGAACAGGGAAGGAGAGGCTACACCTTC.

The chain uses TRBV7-2 and TRBJ1-5; D call uncertain. CDR1 and CDR2 (germline): SGHTA, FQGNSA. V lost 3 bases to trimming and J lost 5 bases, with 11 bases between them. The CDR3 length is 14 residues. Here the CDR3 reads CASSFPGRYQPQHF. The CDR3 DNA reads TGTGCCAGCAGCTTCCCGGGGAGGTATCAGCCCCAGCATTTT.

The genes are TRBV7-9 and TRBJ1-3, with TRBD1 matching 7 bases. CDR1 SEHNR and CDR2 FQNEAQ come from the germline V gene (reference sequence). CDR3 length: 15 residues. Unmatched junction bases numbered 6, after V lost 0 bases and J lost 7 bases. DNA for the CDR3: TGTGCCAGCAGCTTAGCCCGGGACAGTGGCAACACCATATATTTT. It translates to CASSLARDSGNTIYF.

The rearrangement joins TRBV6-1 to TRBJ2-4; TRBD2 agrees at 7 bases. The V segment lost 1 base and the J segment 8 bases; nucleotides outside the gene matches: 8. The V gene's germline CDR1 is MNHNS and CDR2 SASEGT. The CDR3 is made up of 15 amino acids. The CDR3 sequence is CASSEEPGGADIQYF. The DNA for the CDR3 is TGTGCCAGCAGTGAAGAGCCGGGGGGTGCGGACATTCAGTACTTC.

The chain links TRBV4-1 to TRBJ1-2, with a tentative D call TRBD1 (5 bases). The CDR3 runs 17 residues. Germline CDR1 is MGHRA and CDR2 is YSYEKL. V lost 1 base to trimming and J lost 6 bases, with 21 bases between them. Here the CDR3 reads CASSQAKGRVIIDGYTF. The CDR3 DNA reads as TGCGCCAGCAGCCAAGCGAAGGGCAGGGTAATTATCGATGGCTACACCTTC.

The V gene is TRBV2, the J gene TRBJ2-1; D is unclear. Deletions cut 4 bases from V and 0 bases from J, with 16 bases between. The CDR3 is 17 amino acids. CDR1 and CDR2 from the germline V gene are SNHLY and FYNNEI. This CDR3 is CASSAPRKWSSYNEQFF. The DNA for the CDR3 is TGTGCCAGCAGTGCCCCCCGTAAGTGGAGCTCCTACAATGAGCAGTTCTTC.

This chain uses TRBV6-2 or TRBV6-3 with TRBJ1-1; tentative D call: TRBD1 (5 bases). Trimming removed 2 bases at V and 1 base at J, with 11 bases between. This CDR3 is 15 amino acids long. Germline values: CDR1 MNHEY, CDR2 SVGEGT. CDR3 sequence: CASSYPPTANTEAFF. CDR3 nucleotides: TGTGCCAGCAGTTACCCTCCGACAGCGAACACTGAAGCTTTCTTT.

V is TRBV5-8 and J is TRBJ2-7, with 8 bases that match TRBD1. Germline assignment: CDR1 SGHTS and CDR2 YDEGEE. V trimming: 4 bases; J trimming: 5 bases; junction bases outside the gene matches: 2. CDR3 length equals 12 residues. The CDR3 spells CASSGQGNEQYF. The CDR3 bases are TGTGCCAGCAGCGGACAGGGAAACGAGCAGTACTTC.

V is TRBV7-9 and J is TRBJ1-4; 7 bases align to TRBD1. Germline lookup yields CDR1 SEHNR and CDR2 FQNEAQ (reference sequence). J gave up 5 bases and V 4 bases, and 4 bases lay outside the gene matches. The CDR3 spans 14 residues. CDR3: CASSSLTGNEKLFF. The CDR3 coding sequence is TGTGCCAGCAGCTCCTTGACAGGGAATGAAAAACTGTTTTTT.

The rearrangement uses TRBV10-3 and TRBJ1-2, with 9 bases aligning to TRBD1. This CDR3 region has 13 residues. The germline gives CDR1 ENHRY, CDR2 SYGVKD. The V and J ends lost 8 bases and 3 bases, in that order; junction bases with no gene match: 4. The CDR3 region is CAIGQGKDYGYTF. CDR3 nucleotides: TGTGCCATCGGACAGGGGAAGGACTATGGCTACACCTTC.

The J gene is TRBJ1-5, the V gene TRBV21-1. TRBV21-1 is a recognized pseudogene. The CDR3 extends over 13 amino acids. The CDR3 DNA follows: TGTGCCAGCAGCCTCCCCCCGGGATACGGGGGGCATTTT. Amino acids: CASSLPPGYGGHF.

The V gene is TRBV28, the J gene TRBJ2-7; D is uncertain. Germline V CDR1 and CDR2: MDHEN, SYDVKM. V was clipped by 2 bases and J by 1 base, with 9 bases between them. This CDR3 contains 14 residues. The CDR3 spells CASSLGLPSYEQYF. As DNA, the CDR3 is TGTGCCAGCAGTTTAGGGCTGCCTTCCTACGAGCAGTACTTC. Variable domain in full (rest from reference TRBV28 and TRBJ2-7): DVKVTQSSRYLVKRTGEKVFLECVQDMDHENMFWYRQDPGLGLRLIYFSYDVKMKEKGDIPEGYSVSREKKERFSLILESASTNQTSMYLCASSLGLPSYEQYFGPGTRLTVT.

The rearrangement joins TRBV6-5 to TRBJ1-3, with D unresolved. This CDR3 is 15 amino acids long. Trimming pared 7 bases from V and 4 bases from J, leaving 17 bases between. Germline-derived CDR1 and CDR2 are MNHEY and SVGAGI. The CDR3 loop reads CASKPRAGSGNTIYF. In DNA, the CDR3 is TGTGCCAGCAAACCCCGGGCGGGTTCCGGAAACACCATATATTTT.

The V and J genes are TRBV5-1 and TRBJ2-3, with 12 bases identical to TRBD2. The CDR3 is made up of 18 amino acids. Per germline, CDR1 SGHRS and CDR2 YFSETQ. Unmatched junction bases numbered 9, after V lost 4 bases and J lost 0 bases. Here the CDR3 DNA reads TGCGCCAGCAGCCCTTCGACTAGCGGGGGCCTTAGCACAGATACGCAGTATTTT. Encoded protein: CASSPSTSGGLSTDTQYF.

This chain links TRBV7-2 with TRBJ2-7, with 7 positions matching TRBD1. This CDR3 comprises 15 residues. CDR1 SGHTA and CDR2 FQGNSA come from the germline V gene. The V segment lost 5 bases and the J segment 2 bases; nucleotides outside the gene matches: 9. The CDR3 DNA is TGTGCCAGCAGCCCACGACAGGGCGGAGCCTACGAGCAGTACTTC. Protein: CASSPRQGGAYEQYF.

This clone has a handful of counts. The genes are TRBV28 and TRBJ2-7; the D gene is possibly TRBD1 (6 bases). With 8 bases removed from V and 3 bases from J, the gap between germline ends came to 23 bases. From germline, CDR1 is MDHEN and CDR2 SYDVKM. This CDR3 region has 16 residues. For the CDR3, the DNA is TGTGCCAGCCCACCCCCCGGGACACCGAATATCTACGAGCAGTACTTC. This codes for CASPPPGTPNIYEQYF.

V and J are TRBV19 and TRBJ1-1; TRBD1 aligns across 8 bases. The CDR3 has 14 residues. Germline trimming cut 5 bases from V and 1 base from J; bases unmatched to any gene: 3. The germline gives CDR1 LNHDA, CDR2 SQIVND (reference sequence). Written as DNA, the CDR3 is TGTGCCAGTAGTGTACAGGGGGGGAACACTGAAGCTTTCTTT. It encodes CASSVQGGNTEAFF.

The V call is TRBV4-1, the J call TRBJ1-6; D is undetermined. Germline loops: CDR1 MGHRA, CDR2 YSYEKL. The V end lost 4 bases, the J end lost 0 bases, and 7 bases lay between the germline ends. This CDR3 has 15 amino acids. For the CDR3, the DNA is TGCGCCAGCAGCCCCCTAAGCTCCTATAATTCACCCCTCCACTTT. Its protein product is CASSPLSSYNSPLHF.